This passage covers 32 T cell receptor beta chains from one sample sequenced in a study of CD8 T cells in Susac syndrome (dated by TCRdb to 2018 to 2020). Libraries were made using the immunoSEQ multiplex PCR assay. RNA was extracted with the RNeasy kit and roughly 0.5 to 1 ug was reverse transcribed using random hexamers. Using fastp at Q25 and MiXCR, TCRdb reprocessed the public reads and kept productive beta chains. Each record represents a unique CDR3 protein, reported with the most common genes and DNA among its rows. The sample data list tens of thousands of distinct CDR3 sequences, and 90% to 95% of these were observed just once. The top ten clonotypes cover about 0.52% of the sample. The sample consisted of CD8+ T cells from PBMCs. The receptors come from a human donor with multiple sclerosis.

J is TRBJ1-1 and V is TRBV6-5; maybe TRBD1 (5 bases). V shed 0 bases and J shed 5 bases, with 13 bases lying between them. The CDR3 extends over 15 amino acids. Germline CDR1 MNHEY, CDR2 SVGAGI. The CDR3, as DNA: TGTGCCAGCAGTTACTCGCCAGGGATGAGGACTGAAGCTTTCTTT. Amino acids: CASSYSPGMRTEAFF.

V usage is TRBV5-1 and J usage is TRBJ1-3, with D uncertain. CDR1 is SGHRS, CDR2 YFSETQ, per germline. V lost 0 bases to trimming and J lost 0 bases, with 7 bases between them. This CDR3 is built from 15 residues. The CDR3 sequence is CASSLGYSSGNTIYF. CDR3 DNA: TGCGCCAGCAGCTTGGGGTACAGCTCTGGAAACACCATATATTTT. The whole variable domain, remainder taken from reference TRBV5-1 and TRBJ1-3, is KAGVTQTPRYLIKTRGQQVTLSCSPISGHRSVSWYQQTPGQGLQFLFEYFSETQRNKGNFPGRFSGRQFSNSRSEMNVSTLELGDSALYLCASSLGYSSGNTIYFGEGSWLTVV.

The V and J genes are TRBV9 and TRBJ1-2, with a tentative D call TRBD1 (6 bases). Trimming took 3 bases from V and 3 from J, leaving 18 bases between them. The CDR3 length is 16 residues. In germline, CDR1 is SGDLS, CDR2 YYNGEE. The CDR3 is CASSAGEGHSDYGYTF. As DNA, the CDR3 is TGTGCCAGCAGCGCGGGGGAGGGACATTCTGACTATGGCTACACCTTC.

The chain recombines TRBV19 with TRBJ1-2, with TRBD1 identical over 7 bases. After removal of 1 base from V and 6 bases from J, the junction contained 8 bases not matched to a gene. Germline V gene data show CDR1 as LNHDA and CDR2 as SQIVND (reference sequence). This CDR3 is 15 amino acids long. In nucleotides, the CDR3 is TGTGCCAGTAGTATAGCTGGCAGGGGGGTCGATGGCTACACCTTC. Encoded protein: CASSIAGRGVDGYTF.

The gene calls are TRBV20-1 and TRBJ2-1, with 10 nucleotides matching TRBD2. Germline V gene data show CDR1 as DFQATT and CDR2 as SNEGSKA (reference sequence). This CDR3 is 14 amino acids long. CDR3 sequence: CSATSSGRVNEQFF. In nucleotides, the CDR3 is TGCAGCGCCACTTCTAGCGGGAGAGTCAATGAGCAGTTCTTC.

DNA of the CDR3: TGCAGTGCTAGTCTAGCAGAGTGGGGCACAGATACGCAGTATTTT. Amino acids: CSASLAEWGTDTQYF. The gene calls are TRBV20-1 and TRBJ2-3; TRBD2 might be the D (5 bases). Germline CDR1 DFQATT, CDR2 SNEGSKA (reference sequence). Trimming left V 3 bases short and J 1 base short, with 14 bases between. This CDR3 spans 15 amino acids.

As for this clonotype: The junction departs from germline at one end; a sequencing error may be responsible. CDR3 sequence (DNA): TGTGCCAGCAGGGGGATAATGGACCCTGAGCGGTACTTC. It codes for CASRGIMDPERYF. The chain recombines TRBV6-2 or TRBV6-3 with TRBJ2-7; D gene unclear. Germline V gene data show CDR1 as MNHEY and CDR2 as SVGEGT. This CDR3 spans 13 amino acids.

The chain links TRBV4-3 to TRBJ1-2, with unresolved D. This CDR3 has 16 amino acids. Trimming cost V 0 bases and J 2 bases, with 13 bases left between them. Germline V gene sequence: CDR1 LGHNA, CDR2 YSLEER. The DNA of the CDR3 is TGCGCCAGCAGCCAAGATCGTCTACAGAGAAACTATGGCTACACCTTC. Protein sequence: CASSQDRLQRNYGYTF.

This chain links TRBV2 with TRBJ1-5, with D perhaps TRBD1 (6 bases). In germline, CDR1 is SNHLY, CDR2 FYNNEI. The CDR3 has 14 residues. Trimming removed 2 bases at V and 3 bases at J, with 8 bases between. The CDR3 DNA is TGTGCCAGCAGTGAACCAGGGGTCAATCAGCCCCAGCATTTT. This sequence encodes CASSEPGVNQPQHF.

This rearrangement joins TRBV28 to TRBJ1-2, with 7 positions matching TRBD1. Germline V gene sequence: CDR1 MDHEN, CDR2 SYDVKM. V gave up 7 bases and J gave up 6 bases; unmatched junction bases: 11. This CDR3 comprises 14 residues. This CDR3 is CASTERPGQHGYTF. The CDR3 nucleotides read TGTGCCAGCACCGAAAGACCGGGACAGCATGGCTACACCTTC.

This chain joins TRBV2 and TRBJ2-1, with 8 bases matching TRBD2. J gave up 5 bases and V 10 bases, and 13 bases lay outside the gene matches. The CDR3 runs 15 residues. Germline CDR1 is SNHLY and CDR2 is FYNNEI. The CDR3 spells CAILGGAGANNEQFF. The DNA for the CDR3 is TGTGCCATCCTCGGGGGAGCGGGAGCGAACAATGAGCAGTTCTTC.

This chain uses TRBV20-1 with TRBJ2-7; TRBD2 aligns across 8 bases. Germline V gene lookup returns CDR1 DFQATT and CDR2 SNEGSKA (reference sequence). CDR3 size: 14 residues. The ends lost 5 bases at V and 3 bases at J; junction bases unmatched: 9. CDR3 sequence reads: CSAGELAALYEQYF. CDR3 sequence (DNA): TGCAGTGCTGGGGAACTAGCGGCCCTCTACGAGCAGTACTTC.

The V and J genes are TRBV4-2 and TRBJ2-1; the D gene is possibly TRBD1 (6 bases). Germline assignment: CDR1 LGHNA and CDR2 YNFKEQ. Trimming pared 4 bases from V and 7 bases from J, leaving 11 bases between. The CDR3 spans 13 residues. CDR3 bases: TGTGCCAGCAGCCCCGGACAGACAAATGAGCAGTTCTTC. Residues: CASSPGQTNEQFF.

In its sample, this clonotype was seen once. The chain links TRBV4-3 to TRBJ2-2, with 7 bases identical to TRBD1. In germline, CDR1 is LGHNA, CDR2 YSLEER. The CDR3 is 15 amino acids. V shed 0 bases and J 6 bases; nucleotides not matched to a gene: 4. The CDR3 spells CASSQDPGGSGELFF. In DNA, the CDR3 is TGCGCCAGCAGCCAAGACCCAGGGGGATCCGGGGAGCTGTTTTTT.

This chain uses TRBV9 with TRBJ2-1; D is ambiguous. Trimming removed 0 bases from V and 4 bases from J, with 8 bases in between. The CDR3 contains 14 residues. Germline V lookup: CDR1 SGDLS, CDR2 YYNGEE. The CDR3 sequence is CASSVVSEYNEQFF. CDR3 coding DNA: TGTGCCAGCAGCGTAGTCAGCGAGTACAATGAGCAGTTCTTC.

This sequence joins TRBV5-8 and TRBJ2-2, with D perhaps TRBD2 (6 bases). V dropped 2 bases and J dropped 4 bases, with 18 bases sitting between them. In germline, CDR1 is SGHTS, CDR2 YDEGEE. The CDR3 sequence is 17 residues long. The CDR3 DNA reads TGTGCCAGCAGCTTTTCCTGGAGGGGATCGGGCACCGGGGAGCTGTTTTTT. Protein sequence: CASSFSWRGSGTGELFF.

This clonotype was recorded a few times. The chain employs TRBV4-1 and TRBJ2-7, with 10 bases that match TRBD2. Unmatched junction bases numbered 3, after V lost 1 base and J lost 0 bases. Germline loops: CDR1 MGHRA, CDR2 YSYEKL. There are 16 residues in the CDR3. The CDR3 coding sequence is TGCGCCAGCAGCCAAGGACCTAGCGGGAGCTCCTACGAGCAGTACTTC. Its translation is CASSQGPSGSSYEQYF.

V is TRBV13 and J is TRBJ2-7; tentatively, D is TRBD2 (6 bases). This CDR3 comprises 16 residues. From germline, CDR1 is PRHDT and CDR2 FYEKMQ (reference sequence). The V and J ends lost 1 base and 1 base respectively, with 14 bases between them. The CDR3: CASSLDAGGGSYEQYF. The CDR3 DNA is TGTGCCAGCAGCTTAGATGCCGGAGGAGGGTCCTACGAGCAGTACTTC.

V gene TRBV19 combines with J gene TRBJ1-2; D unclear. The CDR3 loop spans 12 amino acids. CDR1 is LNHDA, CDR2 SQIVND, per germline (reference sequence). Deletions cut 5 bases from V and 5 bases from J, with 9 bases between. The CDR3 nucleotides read TGTGCCAGTAGTGAGGCCGTATATGGCTACACCTTC. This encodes CASSEAVYGYTF.

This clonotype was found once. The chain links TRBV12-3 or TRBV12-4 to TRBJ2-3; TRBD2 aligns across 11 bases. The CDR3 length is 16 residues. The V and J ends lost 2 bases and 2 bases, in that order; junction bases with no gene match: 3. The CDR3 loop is CASSLWTSGLTDTQYF. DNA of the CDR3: TGTGCCAGCAGTTTATGGACTAGCGGGCTCACAGATACGCAGTATTTT.

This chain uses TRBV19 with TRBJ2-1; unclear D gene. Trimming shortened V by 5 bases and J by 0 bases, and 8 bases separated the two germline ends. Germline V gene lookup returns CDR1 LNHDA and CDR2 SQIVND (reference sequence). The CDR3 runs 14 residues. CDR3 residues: CASSPTSSYNEQFF. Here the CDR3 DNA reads TGTGCCAGTAGTCCTACCAGCTCCTACAATGAGCAGTTCTTC. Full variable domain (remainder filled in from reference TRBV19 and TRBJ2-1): DGGITQSPKYLFRKEGQNVTLSCEQNLNHDAMYWYRQDPGQGLRLIYYSQIVNDFQKGDIAEGYSVSREKKESFPLTVTSAQKNPTAFYLCASSPTSSYNEQFFGPGTRLTVL.

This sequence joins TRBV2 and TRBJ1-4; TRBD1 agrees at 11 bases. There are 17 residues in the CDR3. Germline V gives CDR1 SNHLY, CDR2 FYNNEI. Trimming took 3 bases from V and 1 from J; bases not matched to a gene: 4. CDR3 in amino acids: CASSEDRGLGTNEKLFF. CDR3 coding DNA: TGTGCCAGCAGTGAGGACAGGGGGCTGGGAACTAATGAAAAACTGTTTTTT.

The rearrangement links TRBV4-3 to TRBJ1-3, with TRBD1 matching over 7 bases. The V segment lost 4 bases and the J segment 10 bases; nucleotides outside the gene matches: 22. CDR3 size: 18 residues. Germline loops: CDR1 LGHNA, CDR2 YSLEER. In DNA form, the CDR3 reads TGCGCCAGCAGCCCGTCGTTGAGGGACAGTCCGCTTCTGGGGACCATATATTTT. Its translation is CASSPSLRDSPLLGTIYF.

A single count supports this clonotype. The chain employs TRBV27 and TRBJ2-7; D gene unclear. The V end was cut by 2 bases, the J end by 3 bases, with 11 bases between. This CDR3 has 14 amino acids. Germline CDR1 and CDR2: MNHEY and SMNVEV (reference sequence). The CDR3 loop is CASSLTGLGYEQYF. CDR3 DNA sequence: TGTGCCAGCAGTTTAACCGGCTTGGGCTACGAGCAGTACTTC.

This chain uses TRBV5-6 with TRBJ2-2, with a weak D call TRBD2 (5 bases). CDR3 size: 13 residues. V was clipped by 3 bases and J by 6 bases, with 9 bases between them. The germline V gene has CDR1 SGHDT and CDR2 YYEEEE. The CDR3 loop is CASSSLAAGELFF. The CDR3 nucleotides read TGTGCCAGCAGCTCTCTAGCCGCCGGGGAGCTGTTTTTT.

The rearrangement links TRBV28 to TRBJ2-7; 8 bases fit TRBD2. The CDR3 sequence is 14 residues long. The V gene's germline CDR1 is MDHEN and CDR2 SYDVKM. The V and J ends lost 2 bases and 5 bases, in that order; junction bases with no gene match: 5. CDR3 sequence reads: CASSLLAGSDEQYF. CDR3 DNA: TGTGCCAGCAGTTTACTAGCGGGCTCTGACGAGCAGTACTTC.

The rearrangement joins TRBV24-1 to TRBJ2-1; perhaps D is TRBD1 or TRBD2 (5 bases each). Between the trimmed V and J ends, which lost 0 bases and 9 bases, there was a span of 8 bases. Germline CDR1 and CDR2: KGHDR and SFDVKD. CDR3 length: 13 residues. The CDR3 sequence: CATSDLRDGEQFF. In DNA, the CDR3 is TGTGCCACCAGTGATTTGAGGGACGGTGAGCAGTTCTTC.

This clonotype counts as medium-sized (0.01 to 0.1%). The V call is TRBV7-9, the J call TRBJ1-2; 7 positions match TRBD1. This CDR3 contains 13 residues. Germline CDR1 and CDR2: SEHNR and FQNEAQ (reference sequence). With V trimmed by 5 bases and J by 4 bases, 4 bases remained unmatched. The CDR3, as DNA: TGTGCCAGCAGCCTCGGGACAGCCTATGGCTACACCTTC. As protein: CASSLGTAYGYTF.

The CDR3 bases are TGTGCCAGCAGTCTCCTCGGGACTAGCGGGGCAGATACGCAGTATTTT. Translation gives CASSLLGTSGADTQYF. The chain links TRBV27 to TRBJ2-3, with 13 bases lining up with TRBD2. Germline CDR1 MNHEY, CDR2 SMNVEV (reference sequence). The CDR3 has 16 residues. Germline trimming cut 5 bases from V and 4 bases from J; bases unmatched to any gene: 6.

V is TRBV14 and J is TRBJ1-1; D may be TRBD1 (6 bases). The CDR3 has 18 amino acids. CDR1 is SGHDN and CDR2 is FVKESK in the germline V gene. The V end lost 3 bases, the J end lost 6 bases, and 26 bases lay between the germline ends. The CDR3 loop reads CASSQFGMPGADSSEAFF. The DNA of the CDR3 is TGTGCCAGCAGCCAGTTCGGCATGCCAGGGGCGGACAGTTCTGAAGCTTTCTTT.

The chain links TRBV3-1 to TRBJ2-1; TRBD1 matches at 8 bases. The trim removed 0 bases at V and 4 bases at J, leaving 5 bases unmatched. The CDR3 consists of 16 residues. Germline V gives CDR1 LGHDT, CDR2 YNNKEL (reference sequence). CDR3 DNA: TGTGCCAGCAGCCAAGATCCCCGGACAGGGTACAATGAGCAGTTCTTC. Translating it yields CASSQDPRTGYNEQFF.

As DNA, the CDR3 is TGTGCCAGCAGCTCTGGTTGGGCAGGGGGTCCCTACAATGAGCAGTTCTTC. Its translation is CASSSGWAGGPYNEQFF. The chain recombines TRBV5-6 with TRBJ2-1; 7 nucleotides line up with TRBD1. Germline assignment: CDR1 SGHDT and CDR2 YYEEEE. This CDR3 contains 17 residues. The V and J ends lost 3 bases and 2 bases, in that order; junction bases with no gene match: 11.